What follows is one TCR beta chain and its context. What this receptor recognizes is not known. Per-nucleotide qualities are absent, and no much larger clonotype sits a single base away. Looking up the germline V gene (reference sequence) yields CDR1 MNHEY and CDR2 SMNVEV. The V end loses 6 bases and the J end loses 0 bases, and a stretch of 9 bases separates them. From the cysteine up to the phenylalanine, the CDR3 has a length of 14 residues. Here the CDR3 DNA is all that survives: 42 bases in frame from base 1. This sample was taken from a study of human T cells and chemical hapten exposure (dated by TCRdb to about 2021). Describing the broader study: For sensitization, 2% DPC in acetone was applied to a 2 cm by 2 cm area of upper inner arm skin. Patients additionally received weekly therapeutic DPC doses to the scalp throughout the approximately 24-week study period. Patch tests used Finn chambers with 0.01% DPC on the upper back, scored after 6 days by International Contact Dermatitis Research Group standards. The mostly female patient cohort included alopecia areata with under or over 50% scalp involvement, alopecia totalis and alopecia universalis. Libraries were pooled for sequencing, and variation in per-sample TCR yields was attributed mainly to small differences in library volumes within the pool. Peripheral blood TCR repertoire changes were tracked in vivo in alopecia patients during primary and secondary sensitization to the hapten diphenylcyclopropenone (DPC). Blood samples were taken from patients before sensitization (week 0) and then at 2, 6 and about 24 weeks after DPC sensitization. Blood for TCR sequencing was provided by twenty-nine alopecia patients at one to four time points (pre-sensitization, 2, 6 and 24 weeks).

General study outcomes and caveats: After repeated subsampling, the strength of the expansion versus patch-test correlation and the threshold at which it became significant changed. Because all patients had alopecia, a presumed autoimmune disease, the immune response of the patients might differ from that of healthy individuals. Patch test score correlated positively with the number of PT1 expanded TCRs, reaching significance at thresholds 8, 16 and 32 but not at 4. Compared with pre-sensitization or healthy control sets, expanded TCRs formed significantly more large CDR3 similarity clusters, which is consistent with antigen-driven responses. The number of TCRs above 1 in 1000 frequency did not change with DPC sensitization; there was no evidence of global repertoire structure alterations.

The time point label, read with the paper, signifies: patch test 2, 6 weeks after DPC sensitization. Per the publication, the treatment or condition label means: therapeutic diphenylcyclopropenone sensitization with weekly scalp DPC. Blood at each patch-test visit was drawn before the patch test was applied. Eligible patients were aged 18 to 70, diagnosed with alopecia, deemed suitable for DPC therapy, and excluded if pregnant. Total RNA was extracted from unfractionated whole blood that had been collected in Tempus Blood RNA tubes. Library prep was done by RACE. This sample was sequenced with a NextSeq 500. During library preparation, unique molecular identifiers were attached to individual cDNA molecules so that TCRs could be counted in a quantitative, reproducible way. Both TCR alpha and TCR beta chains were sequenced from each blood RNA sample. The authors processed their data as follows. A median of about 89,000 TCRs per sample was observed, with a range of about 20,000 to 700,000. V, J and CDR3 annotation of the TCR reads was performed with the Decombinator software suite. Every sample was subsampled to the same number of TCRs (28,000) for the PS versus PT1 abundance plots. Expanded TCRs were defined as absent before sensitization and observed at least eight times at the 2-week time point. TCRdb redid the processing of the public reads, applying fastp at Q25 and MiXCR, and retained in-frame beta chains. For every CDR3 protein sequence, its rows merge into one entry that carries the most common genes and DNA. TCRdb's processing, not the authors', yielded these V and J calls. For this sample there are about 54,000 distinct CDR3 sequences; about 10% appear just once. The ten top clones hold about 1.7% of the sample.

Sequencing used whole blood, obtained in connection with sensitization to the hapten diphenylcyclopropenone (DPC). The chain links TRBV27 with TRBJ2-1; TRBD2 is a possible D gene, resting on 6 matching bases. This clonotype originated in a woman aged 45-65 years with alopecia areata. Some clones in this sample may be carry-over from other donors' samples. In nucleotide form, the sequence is TGTGCCAGCAGACCGACTAGCTCCTACAATGAGCAGTTCTTC. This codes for CASRPTSSYNEQFF.